The clone carrying this T cell receptor (beta chain) was seen a few times. Its target is not known. This specimen comes from a study of T cell responses to AZD1222 COVID-19 vaccine. Whole-study findings and limits: The number of AZD1222 recipients seropositive at baseline was only six. Compared with day 0, the breadth and depth of the Spike-specific TCR repertoire rose significantly after two doses of AZD1222. With dominance at 160-218 and 743-854, vaccine-associated CD4 TCRs spanned spike. Possibly, clonal diversity was underestimated; donors were largely white British and included more females.

Germline CDR1 is MDHEN and CDR2 is SYDVKM. The ends lost 5 bases at V and 3 bases at J; junction bases unmatched: 6. The length of the CDR3 is 16 residues. The method was immunoSEQ multiplex PCR; TCRdb's version includes in-frame clones alone and lacks a portion of them. The sample has 90,000 to 140,000 clones; 89% are singletons. The chain uses TRBV28 and TRBJ1-4, with 10 bases that match TRBD1. The material sequenced was peripheral blood, taken 28 days after the second AZD1222 dose. The sequence was collected from an adult who received the AZD1222 COVID-19 vaccine. CDR3 in amino acids: CASSPLGTGANEKLFF. For the CDR3, the DNA is TGTGCCAGCAGTCCACTCGGGACAGGGGCTAATGAAAAACTGTTTTTT.